This is a list of T cell receptor beta chains from one sample in a study of beta chain features in type 1 diabetes. Libraries were prepared by immunoSEQ multiplex PCR; TCRdb keeps only in-frame clonotypes and omits some of them. Of about 120,000 clones listed, roughly 17% are singletons. Sequenced input: central memory CD4+ T cells from blood. These receptors were taken from a man between 18 and 29 years old with type 1 diabetes. Each CDR3 is given without its conserved first and last residue. The order of the fields is J gene, clone size, V gene, D gene, CDR3 protein. A D gene is named only where the DNA matches it firmly. Rows may omit the clone size; those that give it use once, few, many or a size class.

J gene: TRBJ1-2
clone size: few
V gene: TRBV5-1
D gene: .
CDR3 protein: ASSLREANYGYT

J gene: TRBJ2-5
clone size: .
V gene: TRBV2
D gene: .
CDR3 protein: ASSVGPETQY

J gene: TRBJ2-5
clone size: .
V gene: TRBV7-2
D gene: TRBD1
CDR3 protein: ASSAHPRQGNETQY

J gene: TRBJ2-3
clone size: few
V gene: TRBV19
D gene: .
CDR3 protein: ASSMSLALDTQY

J gene: TRBJ2-7
clone size: .
V gene: TRBV10-3
D gene: TRBD1
CDR3 protein: AIRGQEGDEQY

J gene: TRBJ2-7
clone size: few
V gene: TRBV27
D gene: TRBD2
CDR3 protein: ASSLVSASGSYEQY

J gene: TRBJ1-1
clone size: few
V gene: TRBV20-1
D gene: .
CDR3 protein: SARLNTEAF

J gene: TRBJ2-3
clone size: few
V gene: TRBV7-9
D gene: TRBD2
CDR3 protein: ASSPGTFGAGVADTQY

J gene: TRBJ2-3
clone size: .
V gene: TRBV4-2
D gene: .
CDR3 protein: ASSLGSEIFSTDTQY

J gene: TRBJ2-1
clone size: .
V gene: TRBV7-8
D gene: .
CDR3 protein: ASSLERVSNNEQF

J gene: TRBJ2-2
clone size: few
V gene: TRBV7-2
D gene: .
CDR3 protein: ATRLTGELF

J gene: TRBJ2-5
clone size: few
V gene: TRBV7-7
D gene: .
CDR3 protein: ASSSVRSETQY

J gene: TRBJ2-1
clone size: few
V gene: TRBV10-1
D gene: .
CDR3 protein: ASSLLIRGSYNEQF

J gene: TRBJ2-1
clone size: .
V gene: TRBV30
D gene: TRBD2
CDR3 protein: AWSEGTSMF

J gene: TRBJ2-7
clone size: few
V gene: TRBV5-1
D gene: TRBD2
CDR3 protein: ASSPGTSGSEQY

J gene: TRBJ1-4
clone size: .
V gene: TRBV25-1
D gene: TRBD1
CDR3 protein: ASSPRDRLNEKLF

J gene: TRBJ1-2
clone size: few
V gene: TRBV18
D gene: .
CDR3 protein: ASSPRSGDYGYT

J gene: TRBJ2-6
clone size: .
V gene: TRBV13
D gene: .
CDR3 protein: ASSFSGANVLT

J gene: TRBJ2-1
clone size: .
V gene: TRBV7-2
D gene: .
CDR3 protein: ASSAGSSGYNEQF

J gene: TRBJ2-7
clone size: .
V gene: TRBV4-1
D gene: .
CDR3 protein: ASSQGTPYEQY

J gene: TRBJ2-5
clone size: few
V gene: TRBV29-1
D gene: TRBD2
CDR3 protein: SGGLAGGPGETQY

J gene: TRBJ2-1
clone size: .
V gene: TRBV18
D gene: TRBD1
CDR3 protein: ASSPPQGDYNEQF

J gene: TRBJ2-1
clone size: few
V gene: TRBV5-1
D gene: TRBD1
CDR3 protein: ASSMGQLGDEQF

J gene: TRBJ1-2
clone size: .
V gene: TRBV6-6
D gene: .
CDR3 protein: ASSYLPYGYT

J gene: TRBJ2-1
clone size: few
V gene: TRBV29-1
D gene: .
CDR3 protein: SLTHNEQF

J gene: TRBJ1-6
clone size: .
V gene: TRBV19
D gene: .
CDR3 protein: AAGRGNRNRWTGHNSPLH

J gene: TRBJ1-4
clone size: .
V gene: TRBV30
D gene: .
CDR3 protein: AWSPPQGGYEKLF